The 12 T cell receptor beta chains presented below share a single source sample, sequenced in a study of blood T cell repertoires in COVID-19. Clones were read by immunoSEQ multiplex PCR, and TCRdb kept only the in-frame ones, dropping some. Found here are 300,000 to 350,000 clones, 88% of them singletons; the top ten hold 0.85% to 1.3%. The specimen sequenced was PBMCs or T cells enriched from blood (not recorded which). The source of these receptors is a woman in her 30s who had been exposed to COVID-19.

The chain recombines TRBV18 with TRBJ1-3; D gene unclear. Germline V gene lookup returns CDR1 KGHSH and CDR2 LQKENI. Trimming left V 6 bases short and J 0 bases short, with 6 bases between. There are 13 residues in the CDR3. The CDR3 coding sequence is TGTGCCAGCTCGGAGCGCTCTGGAAACACCATATATTTT. Protein sequence: CASSERSGNTIYF.

The rearrangement links TRBV28 to TRBJ1-5; TRBD1 aligns across 8 bases. The J segment lost 1 base and the V segment lost 4 bases, leaving 6 bases of the junction unmatched. CDR3 length equals 16 residues. The V gene's germline CDR1 is MDHEN and CDR2 SYDVKM. The CDR3: CASSSHRGASNQPQHF. As DNA, the CDR3 is TGTGCCAGCAGTTCCCACAGGGGGGCGAGCAATCAGCCCCAGCATTTT.

The V and J genes are TRBV7-9 and TRBJ2-5; 10 bases line up with TRBD2. V lost 1 base and J lost 9; bases outside the gene matches: 8. This CDR3 contains 15 residues. Germline CDR1 reads SEHNR; CDR2 reads FQNEAQ (reference sequence). The CDR3 DNA sequence: TGTGCCAGCAGCTTAGGCTTAGGTAGCGGGAGGTCCCAGTACTTC. It yields the protein CASSLGLGSGRSQYF.

The rearrangement uses TRBV3-1 (or the pseudogene TRBV3-2) and TRBJ2-3, with D perhaps matching TRBD2 (5 bases). This CDR3 spans 17 amino acids. CDR1 is LGHDT and CDR2 is YNNKEL in the germline V gene (reference sequence). V was shortened by 0 bases and J by 0 bases, with 13 bases between the two germline ends. The CDR3 here is CASSQDPAARSTDTQYF. CDR3 in DNA: TGTGCCAGCAGCCAAGACCCAGCGGCGCGTAGCACAGATACGCAGTATTTT.

The chain has TRBV5-1 and TRBJ1-5; D might be TRBD1 (6 bases). The CDR3 length is 14 residues. The germline V gene encodes CDR1 SGHRS and CDR2 YFSETQ. The V and J ends lost 4 bases and 10 bases respectively, with 18 bases between them. CDR3 region: CASSKDSFAGPQHF. CDR3 bases: TGCGCCAGCAGCAAGGACAGCTTCGCCGGCCCCCAGCATTTT.

The V and J genes are TRBV10-3 and TRBJ2-1; 10 bases are shared with TRBD1. The CDR3 has 17 amino acids. CDR1 is ENHRY, CDR2 SYGVKD, per germline. The V and J ends lost 0 bases and 9 bases, in that order; junction bases with no gene match: 11. CDR3 in DNA: TGTGCCATCAGTGAGTCGAGTGTTGGGACAGGGGTCGTTGAGCAGTTCTTC. Amino acids: CAISESSVGTGVVEQFF.

The chain links TRBV5-8 to TRBJ2-7, with 9 bases lining up with TRBD1. The CDR3 is 14 amino acids. V lost 5 bases to trimming and J lost 3 bases; unmatched junction nucleotides: 6. CDR1 SGHTS and CDR2 YDEGEE come from the germline V gene. As DNA, the CDR3 is TGTGCCAGCAGGGACAGGGGCGATTTCTACGAGCAGTACTTC. Amino acids: CASRDRGDFYEQYF.

This chain joins TRBV19 and TRBJ2-7; a weak D match, TRBD1 (5 bases). V lost 6 bases to trimming and J lost 4 bases, with 10 bases between them. Germline V lookup: CDR1 LNHDA, CDR2 SQIVND (reference sequence). The CDR3 is 12 residues long. CDR3 nucleotide sequence: TGTGCCAGTAGAGGGGCGTCATACGAGCAGTACTTC. Protein product: CASRGASYEQYF.

The chain employs TRBV29-1 and TRBJ1-2; weak D call: TRBD1 (6 bases). This CDR3 region has 13 residues. Looked up from germline, CDR1 is SQVTM and CDR2 is ANQGSEA. The V gene lost 5 bases and the J gene lost 3 bases, with 13 bases spanning the gap. CDR3 DNA sequence: TGCAGCGTTCGGGTGGGGGCCGACTATGGCTACACCTTC. Amino acids: CSVRVGADYGYTF.

J is TRBJ2-7 and V is TRBV28; TRBD1 aligns across 8 bases. CDR3 size: 15 residues. The trim removed 6 bases at V and 7 bases at J, leaving 14 bases unmatched. From germline, CDR1 is MDHEN and CDR2 SYDVKM. The CDR3 protein is CASRSRPTGVWEQYF. For the CDR3, the DNA is TGTGCCAGCAGGTCAAGACCGACAGGGGTTTGGGAGCAGTACTTC.

The rearrangement joins TRBV9 to TRBJ2-3; TRBD2 is a possible D gene (7 bases). Germline loops: CDR1 SGDLS, CDR2 YYNGEE. This CDR3 region has 15 residues. V lost 4 bases to trimming and J lost 0 bases, with 12 bases between them. CDR3 bases: TGTGCCAGCAGCCTTGGGGGGGCTAGCACAGATACGCAGTATTTT. Translation gives CASSLGGASTDTQYF.

This clone has a single count. The chain carries TRBV19 and TRBJ2-7; 9 bases fit TRBD1. V gave up 4 bases and J gave up 3 bases; unmatched junction bases: 7. The CDR3 runs to 15 residues. Germline V gene data show CDR1 as LNHDA and CDR2 as SQIVND (reference sequence). This CDR3 reads CASSNPGQGIYEQYF. As DNA, the CDR3 is TGTGCCAGTAGTAATCCGGGACAGGGTATCTACGAGCAGTACTTC. Full variable domain (remainder filled in from reference TRBV19 and TRBJ2-7): DGGITQSPKYLFRKEGQNVTLSCEQNLNHDAMYWYRQDPGQGLRLIYYSQIVNDFQKGDIAEGYSVSREKKESFPLTVTSAQKNPTAFYLCASSNPGQGIYEQYFGPGTRLTVT.